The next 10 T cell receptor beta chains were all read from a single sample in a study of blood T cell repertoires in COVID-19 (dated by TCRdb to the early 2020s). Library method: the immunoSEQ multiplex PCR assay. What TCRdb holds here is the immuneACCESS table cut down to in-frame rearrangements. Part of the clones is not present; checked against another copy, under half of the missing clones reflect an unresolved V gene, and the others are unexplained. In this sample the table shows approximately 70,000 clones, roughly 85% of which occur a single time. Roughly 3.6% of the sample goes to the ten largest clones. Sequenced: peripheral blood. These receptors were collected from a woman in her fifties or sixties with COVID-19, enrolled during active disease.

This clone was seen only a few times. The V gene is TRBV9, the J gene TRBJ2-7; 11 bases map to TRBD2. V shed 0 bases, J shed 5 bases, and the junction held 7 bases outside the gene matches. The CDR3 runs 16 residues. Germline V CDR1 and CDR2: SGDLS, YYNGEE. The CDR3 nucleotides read TGTGCCAGCAGCGTAGACGGTAGCGGGAGGGTCGACGAGCAGTACTTC. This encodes CASSVDGSGRVDEQYF.

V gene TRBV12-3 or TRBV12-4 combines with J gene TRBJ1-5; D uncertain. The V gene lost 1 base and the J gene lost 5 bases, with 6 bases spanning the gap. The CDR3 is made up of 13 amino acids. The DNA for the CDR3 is TGTGCCAGCAGTTTAGTAAACTATCAGCCCCAGCATTTT. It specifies CASSLVNYQPQHF.

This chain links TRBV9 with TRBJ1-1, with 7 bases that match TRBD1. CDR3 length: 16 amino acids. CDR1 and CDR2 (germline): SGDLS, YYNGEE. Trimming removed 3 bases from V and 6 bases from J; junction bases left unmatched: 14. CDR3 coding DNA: TGTGCCAGCAGCGCCCAACGGACAGGATGGTTGGCTGAAGCTTTCTTT. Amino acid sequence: CASSAQRTGWLAEAFF.

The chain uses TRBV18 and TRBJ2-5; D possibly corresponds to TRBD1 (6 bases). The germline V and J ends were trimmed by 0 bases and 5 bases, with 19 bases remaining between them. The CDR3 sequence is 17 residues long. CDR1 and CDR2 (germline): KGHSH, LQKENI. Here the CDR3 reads CASSPPKWTDLRETQYF. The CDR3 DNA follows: TGTGCCAGCTCACCACCGAAGTGGACAGACCTCCGGGAGACCCAGTACTTC.

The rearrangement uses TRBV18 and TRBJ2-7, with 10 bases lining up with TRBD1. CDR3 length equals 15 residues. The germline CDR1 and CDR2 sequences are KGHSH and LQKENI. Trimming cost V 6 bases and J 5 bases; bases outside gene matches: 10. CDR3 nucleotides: TGTGCCAGCTCGTCCTATACGACAGGGGGCCACGAGCAGTACTTC. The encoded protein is CASSSYTTGGHEQYF.

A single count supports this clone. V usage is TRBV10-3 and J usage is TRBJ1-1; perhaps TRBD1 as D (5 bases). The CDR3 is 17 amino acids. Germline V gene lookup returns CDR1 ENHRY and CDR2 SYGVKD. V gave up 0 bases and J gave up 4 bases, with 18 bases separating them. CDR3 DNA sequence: TGTGCCATCAGTGAGTCGAAAGGTAAGGGGAAGAGCACTGAAGCTTTCTTT. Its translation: CAISESKGKGKSTEAFF.

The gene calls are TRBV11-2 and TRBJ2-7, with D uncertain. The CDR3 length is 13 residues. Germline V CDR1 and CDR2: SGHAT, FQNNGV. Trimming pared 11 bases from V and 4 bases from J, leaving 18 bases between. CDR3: CASLGLKGYEQYF. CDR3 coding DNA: TGTGCCTCCCTGGGCCTAAAAGGATACGAGCAGTACTTC.

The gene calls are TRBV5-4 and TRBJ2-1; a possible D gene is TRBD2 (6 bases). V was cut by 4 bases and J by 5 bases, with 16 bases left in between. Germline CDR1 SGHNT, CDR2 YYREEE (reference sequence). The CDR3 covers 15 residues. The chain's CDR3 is CASSLQSGGNNEQFF. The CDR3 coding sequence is TGTGCCAGCAGCCTCCAGTCCGGGGGAAACAATGAGCAGTTCTTC.

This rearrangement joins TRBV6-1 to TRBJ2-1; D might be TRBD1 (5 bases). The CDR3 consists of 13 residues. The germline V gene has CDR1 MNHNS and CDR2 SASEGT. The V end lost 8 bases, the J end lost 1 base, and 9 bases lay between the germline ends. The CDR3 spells CASGPGSYNEQFF. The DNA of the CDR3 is TGTGCCAGCGGCCCAGGGTCCTACAATGAGCAGTTCTTC.

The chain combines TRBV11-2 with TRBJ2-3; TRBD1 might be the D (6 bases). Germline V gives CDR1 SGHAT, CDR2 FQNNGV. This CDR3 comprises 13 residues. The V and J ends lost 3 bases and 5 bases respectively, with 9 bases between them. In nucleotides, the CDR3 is TGTGCCAGCAGCTTTCCAGGGGTAGATACGCAGTATTTT. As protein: CASSFPGVDTQYF.